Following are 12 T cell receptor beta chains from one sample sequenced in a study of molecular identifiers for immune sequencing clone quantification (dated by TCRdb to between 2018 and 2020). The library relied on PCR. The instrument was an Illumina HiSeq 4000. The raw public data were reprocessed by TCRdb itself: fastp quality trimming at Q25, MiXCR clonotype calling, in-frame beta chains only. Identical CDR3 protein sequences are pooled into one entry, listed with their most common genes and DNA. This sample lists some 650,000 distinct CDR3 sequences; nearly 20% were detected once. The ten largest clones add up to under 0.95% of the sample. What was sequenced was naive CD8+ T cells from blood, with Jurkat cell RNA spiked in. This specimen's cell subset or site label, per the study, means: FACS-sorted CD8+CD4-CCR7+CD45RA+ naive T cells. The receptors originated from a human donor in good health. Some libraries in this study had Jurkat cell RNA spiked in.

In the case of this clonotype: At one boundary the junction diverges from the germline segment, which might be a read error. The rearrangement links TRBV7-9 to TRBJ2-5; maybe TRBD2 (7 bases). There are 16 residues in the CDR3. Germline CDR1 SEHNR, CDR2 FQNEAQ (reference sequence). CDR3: CASIQSPGGSRENQYF. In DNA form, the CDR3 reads TGTGCCAGCATCCAAAGCCCGGGGGGCAGTCGGGAGAACCAGTACTTC. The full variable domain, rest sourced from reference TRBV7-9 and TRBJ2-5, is DTGVSQNPRHKITKRGQNVTFRCDPISEHNRLYWYRQTLGQGPEFLTYFQNEAQLEKSRLLSDRFSAERPKGSFSTLEIQRTEQGDSAMYLCASIQSPGGSRENQYFGPGTRLLVL.

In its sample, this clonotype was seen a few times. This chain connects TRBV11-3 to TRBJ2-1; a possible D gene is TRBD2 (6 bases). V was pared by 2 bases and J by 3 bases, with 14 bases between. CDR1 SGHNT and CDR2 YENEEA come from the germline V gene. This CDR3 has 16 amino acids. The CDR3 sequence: CASSLTRDNYYNEQFF. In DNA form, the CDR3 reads TGTGCCAGCAGCTTAACGCGGGATAATTACTACAATGAGCAGTTCTTC.

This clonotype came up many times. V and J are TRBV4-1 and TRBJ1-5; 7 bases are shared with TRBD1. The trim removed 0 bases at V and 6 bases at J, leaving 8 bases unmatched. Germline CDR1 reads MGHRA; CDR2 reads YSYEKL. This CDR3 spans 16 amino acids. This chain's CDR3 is CASSQDRAGGSQPQHF. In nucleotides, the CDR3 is TGCGCCAGCAGCCAAGATCGAGCAGGGGGTTCTCAGCCCCAGCATTTT.

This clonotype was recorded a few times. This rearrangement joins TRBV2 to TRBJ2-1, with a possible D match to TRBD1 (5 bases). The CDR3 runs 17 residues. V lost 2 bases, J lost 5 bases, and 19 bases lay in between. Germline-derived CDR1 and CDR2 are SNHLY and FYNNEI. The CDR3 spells CASSERTIPWVNNEQFF. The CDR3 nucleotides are TGTGCCAGCAGTGAAAGGACAATACCCTGGGTTAACAATGAGCAGTTCTTC.

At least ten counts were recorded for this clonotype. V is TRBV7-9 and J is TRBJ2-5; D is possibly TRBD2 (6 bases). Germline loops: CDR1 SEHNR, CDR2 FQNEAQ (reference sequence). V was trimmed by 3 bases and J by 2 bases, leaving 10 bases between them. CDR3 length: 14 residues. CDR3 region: CASSFRLEQETQYF. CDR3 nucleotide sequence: TGTGCCAGCAGCTTTCGACTAGAACAAGAGACCCAGTACTTC.

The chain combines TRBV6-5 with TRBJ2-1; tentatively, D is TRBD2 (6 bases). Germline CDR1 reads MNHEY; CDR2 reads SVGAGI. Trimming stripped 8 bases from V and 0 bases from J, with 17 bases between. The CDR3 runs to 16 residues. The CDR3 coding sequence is TGTGCCAGCGGTAAACGGGACTTGAGCTCCTACAATGAGCAGTTCTTC. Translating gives CASGKRDLSSYNEQFF.

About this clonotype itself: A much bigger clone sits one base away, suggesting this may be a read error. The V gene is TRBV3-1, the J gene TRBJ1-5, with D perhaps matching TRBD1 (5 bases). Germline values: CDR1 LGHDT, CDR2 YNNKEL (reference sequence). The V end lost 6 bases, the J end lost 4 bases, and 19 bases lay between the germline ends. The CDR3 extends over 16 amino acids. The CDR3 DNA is TGTGCCAGCAGGCCTTCCGCTGTGGGACCTAATCAGCCCCAGCATTTT. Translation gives CASRPSAVGPNQPQHF. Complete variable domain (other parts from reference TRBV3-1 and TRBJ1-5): DTAVSQTPKYLVTQMGNDKSIKCEQNLGHDTMYWYKQDSKKFLKIMFSYNNKELIINETVPNRFSPKSPDKAHLNLHINSLELGDSAVYFCASRPSAVGPNQPQHFGDGTRLSIL.

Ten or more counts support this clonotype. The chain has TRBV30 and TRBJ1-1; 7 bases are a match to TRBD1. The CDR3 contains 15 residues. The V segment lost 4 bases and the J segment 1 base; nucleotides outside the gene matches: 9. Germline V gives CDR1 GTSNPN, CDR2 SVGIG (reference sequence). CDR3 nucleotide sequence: TGTGCCTGGACTATAACAGGGGCGGCGAACACTGAAGCTTTCTTT. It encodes CAWTITGAANTEAFF.

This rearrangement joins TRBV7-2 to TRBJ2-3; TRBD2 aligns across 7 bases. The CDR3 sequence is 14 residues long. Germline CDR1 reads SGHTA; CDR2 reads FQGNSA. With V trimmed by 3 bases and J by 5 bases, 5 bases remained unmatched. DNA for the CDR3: TGTGCCAGCAGCTTGGAGACTAGCTTAGATACGCAGTATTTT. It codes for CASSLETSLDTQYF.

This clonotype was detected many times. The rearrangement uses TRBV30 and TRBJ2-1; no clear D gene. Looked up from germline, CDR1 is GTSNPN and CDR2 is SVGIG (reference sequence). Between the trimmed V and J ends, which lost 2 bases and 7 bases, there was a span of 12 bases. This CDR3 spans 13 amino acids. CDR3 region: CAWSTLLPNEQFF. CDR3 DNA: TGTGCCTGGAGTACATTACTACCGAATGAGCAGTTCTTC.

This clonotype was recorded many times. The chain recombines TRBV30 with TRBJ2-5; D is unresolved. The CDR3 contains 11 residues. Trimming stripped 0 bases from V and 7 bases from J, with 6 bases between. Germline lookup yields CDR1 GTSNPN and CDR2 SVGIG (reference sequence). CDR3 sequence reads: CAWSVTGTQYF. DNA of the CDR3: TGTGCCTGGAGTGTTACGGGGACCCAGTACTTC.

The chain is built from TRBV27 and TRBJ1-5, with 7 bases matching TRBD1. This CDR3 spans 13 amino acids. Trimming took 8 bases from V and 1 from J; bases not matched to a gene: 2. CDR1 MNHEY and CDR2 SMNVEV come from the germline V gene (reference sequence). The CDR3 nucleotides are TGTGCCAGCGGGGACAGAAGCAATCAGCCCCAGCATTTT. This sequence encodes CASGDRSNQPQHF.